This T cell receptor (beta chain) was sequenced in a study of shared clonotypes between healthy human individuals. This table comes from immunoSEQ multiplex PCR, and its TCRdb copy is limited to in-frame clones, with some not included. The profile shows about 730,000 clones, over 55% of them singletons. V was pared by 2 bases and J by 0 bases, with 9 bases between. Germline V gene lookup returns CDR1 SGHRS and CDR2 YFSETQ. This CDR3 comprises 15 residues. The chain links TRBV5-1 to TRBJ1-3; no reliable D call. This sequence was found in a woman in her 30s in good health. The specimen sequenced was memory CD4+ T cells sorted from blood. Noted subset: CD45RA-negative fraction. The CDR3 region has the DNA TGCGCCAGCAGCTTCAACGGGGACTCTGGAAACACCATATATTTT. It yields the protein CASSFNGDSGNTIYF.